The 15 T cell receptor beta chains below were found in one sample sequenced in a study of blood T cell repertoires in COVID-19. Some clones are missing from TCRdb's copy, which holds only in-frame ones; the method was immunoSEQ multiplex PCR. The repertoire holds about 180,000 clones, with about 91% as singletons. Sequenced: peripheral blood. These receptors came from a woman between 25 and 40 years old with acute or convalescent COVID-19.

The V call is TRBV2, the J call TRBJ2-2; 11 bases are a match to TRBD2. With V trimmed by 7 bases and J by 4 bases, 8 bases remained unmatched. The CDR3 length is 16 residues. In germline, CDR1 is SNHLY, CDR2 FYNNEI. CDR3 DNA: TGTGCCAGCAATGTAGGGACTAGCGGTCTCACCGGGGAGCTGTTTTTT. It translates to CASNVGTSGLTGELFF.

The chain carries TRBV6-5 and TRBJ1-2; 9 nucleotides line up with TRBD1. There are 14 residues in the CDR3. Germline V gene lookup returns CDR1 MNHEY and CDR2 SVGAGI. V lost 4 bases and J lost 5; bases outside the gene matches: 5. The DNA of the CDR3 is TGTGCCAGCAGTTTCCGGGACAGGGTTTATGGCTACACCTTC. Translating gives CASSFRDRVYGYTF.

The chain recombines TRBV7-2 with TRBJ2-1, with 10 bases identical to TRBD2. The germline V gene encodes CDR1 SGHTA and CDR2 FQGNSA. The CDR3 totals 17 residues. V was pared by 6 bases and J by 0 bases, with 8 bases of the junction left unmatched. CDR3 nucleotides: TGTGCCAGCAGAAGTCTAGCGGGAGAGTCCTCCTACAATGAGCAGTTCTTC. Its translation: CASRSLAGESSYNEQFF. The full variable domain, in which reference TRBV7-2 and TRBJ2-1 provide the parts outside the CDR3, is GAGVSQSPSNKVTEKGKDVELRCDPISGHTALYWYRQSLGQGLEFLIYFQGNSAPDKSGLPSDRFSAERTGGSVSTLTIQRTQQEDSAVYLCASRSLAGESSYNEQFFGPGTRLTVL.

V usage is TRBV19 and J usage is TRBJ1-3; D gene uncertain. Between the trimmed V and J ends, which lost 11 bases and 3 bases, there was a span of 11 bases. Germline V gene sequence: CDR1 LNHDA, CDR2 SQIVND (reference sequence). There are 12 residues in the CDR3. This chain's CDR3 is CASLADGNTIYF. CDR3 coding DNA: TGTGCCTCACTTGCGGATGGAAACACCATATATTTT.

The chain has TRBV5-1 and TRBJ2-7; 9 positions match TRBD2. V shed 5 bases and J 2 bases; nucleotides not matched to a gene: 5. Germline V CDR1 and CDR2: SGHRS, YFSETQ. The CDR3 runs 14 residues. The CDR3 sequence is CASSRVAGAYEQYF. DNA of the CDR3: TGCGCCAGCAGTAGAGTAGCGGGAGCCTACGAGCAGTACTTC.

This sequence joins TRBV5-1 and TRBJ1-3; 7 bases map to TRBD1. The V gene end was trimmed by 5 bases and the J gene end by 2 bases; junction bases not matched to a gene: 7. CDR3 size: 15 residues. The germline V gene has CDR1 SGHRS and CDR2 YFSETQ. DNA for the CDR3: TGCGCCAGCAGTACCACAGGGGTTGCTGGAAACACCATATATTTT. Its translation is CASSTTGVAGNTIYF.

The V and J genes are TRBV4-1 and TRBJ2-5; D might be TRBD2 (5 bases). The V gene's germline CDR1 is MGHRA and CDR2 YSYEKL. Trimming took 8 bases from V and 5 from J, leaving 18 bases between them. This CDR3 has 14 amino acids. DNA for the CDR3: TGCGCCAGCTCAGAGGACTCCCAGGTGGAGACCCAGTACTTC. This sequence encodes CASSEDSQVETQYF.

V gene TRBV30 combines with J gene TRBJ2-6; TRBD1 is a possible D gene (5 bases). In germline, CDR1 is GTSNPN, CDR2 SVGIG (reference sequence). The CDR3 extends over 13 amino acids. Trimming removed 4 bases from V and 2 bases from J, with 6 bases in between. DNA for the CDR3: TGTGCCTGGACAGGGCCTGGGGCCAACGTCCTGACTTTC. Amino acids: CAWTGPGANVLTF.

The chain carries TRBV19 and TRBJ1-2; 7 bases match TRBD1. Germline-derived CDR1 and CDR2 are LNHDA and SQIVND (reference sequence). This CDR3 comprises 15 residues. Trimming at V came to 4 bases and at J to 3 bases, leaving 8 bases not matched to a gene. Here the CDR3 DNA reads TGTGCCAGTAGTACCAGACAGGGAATCGACTATGGCTACACCTTC. Translation gives CASSTRQGIDYGYTF.

The CDR3 DNA is TGTGCCAGCAGCTTTGACAGATACGAGCAGTACTTC. Protein product: CASSFDRYEQYF. The rearrangement uses TRBV7-2 and TRBJ2-7; maybe TRBD1 (5 bases). Germline values: CDR1 SGHTA, CDR2 FQGNSA. The CDR3 sequence is 12 residues long. Between the trimmed V and J ends, which lost 3 bases and 4 bases, there was a span of 7 bases.

V and J are TRBV3-1 (or the pseudogene TRBV3-2) and TRBJ2-2; D is undetermined. The CDR3 covers 13 residues. Deletions cut 2 bases from V and 4 bases from J, with 5 bases between. CDR1 and CDR2 from the germline V gene are LGHDT and YNNKEL (reference sequence). DNA for the CDR3: TGTGCCAGCAGCCAACTAGGCACCGGGGAGCTGTTTTTT. Translating it yields CASSQLGTGELFF.

The chain employs TRBV6-5 and TRBJ2-3; D perhaps matches TRBD2 (5 bases). The germline V gene has CDR1 MNHEY and CDR2 SVGAGI. This CDR3 region has 15 residues. The V and J ends lost 4 bases and 2 bases respectively, with 13 bases between them. The CDR3 DNA reads as TGTGCCAGCAGTTTCGCCCGGGGTAACACAGATACGCAGTATTTT. It specifies CASSFARGNTDTQYF.

The J gene is TRBJ2-2, the V gene TRBV11-2, with D perhaps TRBD1 (6 bases). Looked up from germline, CDR1 is SGHAT and CDR2 is FQNNGV. The CDR3 loop spans 16 amino acids. V lost 1 base and J 7 bases, leaving 16 bases between the germline ends. CDR3 in DNA: TGTGCCAGCAGCTTAGTCGGGACAATACTAGTCGGGGAGCTGTTTTTT. Its translation is CASSLVGTILVGELFF.

The rearrangement links TRBV6-5 to TRBJ1-6, with D perhaps matching TRBD1 (5 bases). The CDR3 spans 15 residues. The germline V gene encodes CDR1 MNHEY and CDR2 SVGAGI. V was trimmed by 6 bases and J by 6 bases, leaving 15 bases between them. In nucleotides, the CDR3 is TGTGCCAGCAGCCTGGGCCAGGGCCCTAATTCACCCCTCCACTTT. Its translation is CASSLGQGPNSPLHF.

The chain is built from TRBV19 and TRBJ1-6; the D is unclear. The CDR3 totals 14 residues. The V and J ends lost 5 bases and 5 bases respectively, with 10 bases between them. Germline loops: CDR1 LNHDA, CDR2 SQIVND (reference sequence). The CDR3 nucleotides read TGTGCCAGTAGTTCGGGGAACGATAATTCACCCCTCCACTTT. Translating gives CASSSGNDNSPLHF.